The rows below give T cell receptor beta chains drawn from one sample of a study of blood T cell repertoires in COVID-19. Repertoires were generated with immunoSEQ multiplex PCR, while TCRdb's copy carries only in-frame clones and drops some. There are about 270,000 clones in the sample; 88% occur only once, and about 4.1% lies in the top ten. The sample taken for sequencing was peripheral blood. Receptor source: a man in his 60s who had recovered from COVID-19. The CDR3 runs from the conserved cysteine through the conserved F or W. D genes are given only for firm matches. Clone size is stated in some rows and not others, as once, few, many or a class when expanded.

d_call	j_call	clone_size	v_call	cdr3_nt	cdr3_aa
.	TRBJ2-1	.	TRBV2	TGTGCCAGCAGCTCGGAGCTAGTATACAATGAGCAGTTCTTC	CASSSELVYNEQFF
.	TRBJ1-1	.	TRBV9	TGTGCCAGCAGCCCAACGAGCGGTTCTGAAGCTTTCTTT	CASSPTSGSEAFF
.	TRBJ1-5	.	TRBV30	TGTGCCTGGGCGCAGGGGTTGGAGCAGCCCCAGCATTTT	CAWAQGLEQPQHF
TRBD1	TRBJ1-2	.	TRBV29-1	TGCAGCGTTGAACCAGGGCAGGGGGCGTTTGGCTACACCTTC	CSVEPGQGAFGYTF
TRBD1	TRBJ1-5	.	TRBV9	TGTGCCAGCAGCACCCATTTGGGGACAGGGAGGGGGGTAGGCAATCAGCCCCAGCATTTT	CASSTHLGTGRGVGNQPQHF
TRBD2	TRBJ2-1	.	TRBV6-5	TGTGCCAGCCACCCCCCGGGGGGGATCCATGAGCAGTTCTTC	CASHPPGGIHEQFF
.	TRBJ1-5	few	TRBV19	TGTGCCAGTAGCCGGGACACCGATAGCAATCAGCCCCAGCATTTT	CASSRDTDSNQPQHF
.	TRBJ1-4	.	TRBV18	TGTGCCAGCTCACCAGATAGGAGTAATGAAAAACTGTTTTTT	CASSPDRSNEKLFF
TRBD1	TRBJ2-1	few	TRBV18	TGTGCCAGCTCACCACCGACAGGGAAAGGGGCCAGAAGTAATGAGCAGTTCTTC	CASSPPTGKGARSNEQFF
.	TRBJ2-5	.	TRBV5-6	TGTGCCAGCAGCTTCGTCAGTAACCAAGAGACCCAGTACTTC	CASSFVSNQETQYF
TRBD2	TRBJ2-2	.	TRBV13	TGTGCCAGCAGCTTAGTAGGCCTAGCGGGGGGGCCCCACGGGGAGCTGTTTTTT	CASSLVGLAGGPHGELFF
TRBD1	TRBJ2-1	.	TRBV19	TGTGCCAGTAGCAGGGACAGGACATACAATGAGCAGTTCTTC	CASSRDRTYNEQFF
TRBD1	TRBJ2-7	.	TRBV30	TGTGCCTCAGGGGGCGATGGGATCTACGAGCAGTACTTC	CASGGDGIYEQYF
.	TRBJ2-2	.	TRBV5-1	TGCGCCAGCAGCTTCACACCCACGAACACCGGGGAGCTGTTTTTT	CASSFTPTNTGELFF
TRBD2	TRBJ2-1	.	TRBV20-1	TGCAGTCCCGGGGGGGGCAATGAGCAGTTCTTC	CSPGGGNEQFF
.	TRBJ1-2	.	TRBV6-2/TRBV6-3	TGTGCCAGCAGTCCGCTAACTAACAGGGCTAACTATGGCTACACCTTC	CASSPLTNRANYGYTF
.	TRBJ1-3	.	TRBV19	TGTGCCAGTAAGAGTGAGTCTGGAAACACCATATATTTT	CASKSESGNTIYF
.	TRBJ2-3	.	TRBV11-3	TGTGCCAGCAGTTATACACCATCTAGCACAGATACGCAGTATTTT	CASSYTPSSTDTQYF
.	TRBJ1-2	.	TRBV18	TGTGCCAGCTCATCCAACCGGGACACCCTCCGTGGCTACACCTTC	CASSSNRDTLRGYTF
.	TRBJ2-2	.	TRBV11-2	TGTGCCAGCAGCCTCCAAACTCTACTGAACACCGGGGAGCTGTTTTTT	CASSLQTLLNTGELFF
TRBD1	TRBJ2-5	.	TRBV7-2	TGTGCCAGCAGCTTAGTAGGGACAGGAGCCGTCCAAGAGACCCAGTACTTC	CASSLVGTGAVQETQYF
TRBD1	TRBJ1-6	.	TRBV30	TGTGCCTGGGACAGGGGTTATAATTCACCCCTCCACTTT	CAWDRGYNSPLHF
TRBD2	TRBJ2-4	.	TRBV7-2	TGTGCCAGCAGCTTAGAGGGACTAGCGGCATTAAACATTCAGTACTTC	CASSLEGLAALNIQYF
.	TRBJ1-2	.	TRBV7-2	TGTGCCAGCGACCAGGGTCAGAACTATGGCTACACCTTC	CASDQGQNYGYTF
.	TRBJ2-4	.	TRBV7-2	TGTGCCAGCAGCTTACCTTTGACACAACTAGCCAAAAACATTCAGTACTTC	CASSLPLTQLAKNIQYF
TRBD2	TRBJ2-3	.	TRBV18	TGTGCCAGCTCACCTCGGTCACTAGCGCTTAGCACAGATACGCAGTATTTT	CASSPRSLALSTDTQYF
TRBD2	TRBJ2-2	.	TRBV7-2	TGTGCCAGCAGCTTACCGGCGGGGGGCCGGGGGGACGGGGAGCTGTTTTTT	CASSLPAGGRGDGELFF
TRBD1	TRBJ1-1	.	TRBV12-3/TRBV12-4	TGTGCCAGCAGTTTAATACAGGGGTCGAAAGCTTTCTTT	CASSLIQGSKAFF
TRBD1	TRBJ1-2	.	TRBV15	TGTGCCACCAGCCTCCCGGACGGGACAGGGGTCGGCTACACCTTC	CATSLPDGTGVGYTF